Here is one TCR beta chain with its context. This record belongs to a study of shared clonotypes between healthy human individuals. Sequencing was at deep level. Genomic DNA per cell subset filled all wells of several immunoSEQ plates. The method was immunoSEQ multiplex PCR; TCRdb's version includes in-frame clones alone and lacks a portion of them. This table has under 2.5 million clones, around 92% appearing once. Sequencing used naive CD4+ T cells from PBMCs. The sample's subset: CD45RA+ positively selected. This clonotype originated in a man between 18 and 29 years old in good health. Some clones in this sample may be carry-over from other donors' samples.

The CDR3 nucleotides read TGTGCCAGCAGTCGTGGACAGGGGGCTTACGAGCAGTACTTC. Translated: CASSRGQGAYEQYF. This chain links TRBV2 with TRBJ2-7; TRBD1 aligns across 11 bases. The ends lost 5 bases at V and 4 bases at J; junction bases unmatched: 4. CDR1 is SNHLY and CDR2 is FYNNEI in the germline V gene. The CDR3 is 14 amino acids.